The 25 T cell receptor beta chains below come from one sample, sequenced in a study of radiotherapy plus CTLA-4 blockade in lung cancer. The method was immunoSEQ multiplex PCR; TCRdb's version includes in-frame clones alone and lacks a portion of them. This table holds approximately 41,000 clones, about 74% found once. The sequences come from peripheral blood, collected from a patient treated with radiotherapy plus ipilimumab. The source is a human donor with non-small cell lung cancer who had stable disease on radiotherapy plus ipilimumab.

The chain uses TRBV6-5 and TRBJ2-7, with TRBD1 matching over 7 bases. V dropped 5 bases and J dropped 0; count of bases not matched to a gene: 4. The CDR3 is 14 amino acids. The germline CDR1 and CDR2 sequences are MNHEY and SVGAGI. The DNA for the CDR3 is TGTGCCAGCAGTAGGACAGGTAGCTCCTACGAGCAGTACTTC. As protein: CASSRTGSSYEQYF.

J is TRBJ1-5 and V is TRBV19; D is perhaps TRBD1 (5 bases). The CDR3 spans 15 residues. With 7 bases removed from V and 4 bases from J, the gap between germline ends came to 17 bases. Per germline, CDR1 LNHDA and CDR2 SQIVND (reference sequence). In DNA, the CDR3 is TGTGCCAGTACTCAGGGAATCGGGGGGAATCAGCCCCAGCATTTT. Its protein product is CASTQGIGGNQPQHF.

The chain joins TRBV5-1 to TRBJ2-2; TRBD1 is a possible D gene (6 bases). CDR3 length equals 16 residues. V shed 2 bases and J shed 0 bases, with 11 bases lying between them. Per the germline V gene, CDR1 is SGHRS and CDR2 is YFSETQ. CDR3 in amino acids: CASSLQTGTNTGELFF. The DNA of the CDR3 is TGCGCCAGCAGCTTACAGACAGGCACGAACACCGGGGAGCTGTTTTTT.

This chain joins TRBV9 and TRBJ1-2; 8 nucleotides match TRBD1. Germline CDR1 is SGDLS and CDR2 is YYNGEE. Trimming took 5 bases from V and 3 from J; bases not matched to a gene: 9. The CDR3 sequence is 15 residues long. CDR3 protein: CASSGRQGWDYGYTF. The CDR3 bases are TGTGCCAGCAGTGGGAGACAGGGGTGGGACTATGGCTACACCTTC.

By proportion, this clone is medium-sized (0.01 to 0.1%). CDR3 amino acids: CASSLDEGFSSYNEQFF. CDR3 in DNA: TGTGCCAGCAGCTTGGACGAGGGTTTCAGCTCCTACAATGAGCAGTTCTTC. This chain joins TRBV5-5 and TRBJ2-1; maybe TRBD2 (5 bases). The CDR3 has 17 residues. Germline-derived CDR1 and CDR2 are SGHKS and YYEKEE (reference sequence). Trimming removed 0 bases at V and 0 bases at J, with 13 bases between.

This clone was seen many times. V and J are TRBV5-4 and TRBJ1-1; tentatively, D is TRBD1 (6 bases). V lost 4 bases to trimming and J lost 3 bases, with 10 bases between them. CDR1 and CDR2 from the germline V gene are SGHNT and YYREEE (reference sequence). There are 13 residues in the CDR3. The CDR3 sequence: CASSQDSYTEAFF. Written as DNA, the CDR3 is TGTGCCAGCAGCCAGGACAGTTACACTGAAGCTTTCTTT.

The rearrangement uses TRBV9 and TRBJ1-6, with TRBD1 matching over 10 bases. Germline CDR1 is SGDLS and CDR2 is YYNGEE. The CDR3 covers 15 residues. Germline trimming cut 3 bases from V and 9 bases from J; bases unmatched to any gene: 6. CDR3 DNA sequence: TGTGCCAGCAGCGCTAGAGGGACAGGGGCTTCACCCCTCCACTTT. Translation gives CASSARGTGASPLHF.

The V gene is TRBV18, the J gene TRBJ1-2; TRBD1 matches at 8 bases. CDR1 is KGHSH, CDR2 LQKENI, per germline. The length of the CDR3 is 14 residues. The J segment lost 6 bases and the V segment lost 3 bases, leaving 6 bases of the junction unmatched. Here the CDR3 reads CASSPTQGENGYTF. The CDR3 DNA sequence: TGTGCCAGCTCACCTACACAGGGGGAAAATGGCTACACCTTC. Combining the CDR3 with reference TRBV18 and TRBJ1-2 gives the whole variable domain NAGVMQNPRHLVRRRGQEARLRCSPMKGHSHVYWYRQLPEEGLKFMVYLQKENIIDESGMPKERFSAEFPKEGPSILRIQQVVRGDSAAYFCASSPTQGENGYTFGSGTRLTVV.

Only one count was recorded for this clone. The V gene is TRBV2, the J gene TRBJ1-4; D is unclear. The CDR3 consists of 13 residues. With 7 bases removed from V and 7 bases from J, the gap between germline ends came to 13 bases. CDR1 SNHLY and CDR2 FYNNEI come from the germline V gene. CDR3 nucleotide sequence: TGTGCCAGCACCCTATTGGAGGGTGAAAAACTGTTTTTT. Translated, it gives CASTLLEGEKLFF. The whole variable domain, remainder taken from reference TRBV2 and TRBJ1-4, is EPEVTQTPSHQVTQMGQEVILRCVPISNHLYFYWYRQILGQKVEFLVSFYNNEISEKSEIFDDQFSVERPDGSNFTLKIRSTKLEDSAMYFCASTLLEGEKLFFGSGTQLSVL.

The chain is built from TRBV5-1 and TRBJ2-1, with D perhaps matching TRBD1 (6 bases). The length of the CDR3 is 14 residues. Trimming pared 4 bases from V and 1 base from J, leaving 9 bases between. Germline V gene sequence: CDR1 SGHRS, CDR2 YFSETQ. CDR3 in amino acids: CASSRTVSYNEQFF. CDR3 nucleotide sequence: TGCGCCAGCAGCCGGACAGTTTCCTACAATGAGCAGTTCTTC.

The genes are TRBV5-5 and TRBJ1-5; possibly TRBD1 for D (6 bases). The V end lost 0 bases, the J end lost 1 base, and 20 bases lay between the germline ends. Germline V gene lookup returns CDR1 SGHKS and CDR2 YYEKEE (reference sequence). The CDR3 totals 19 residues. The CDR3 bases are TGTGCCAGCAGCTTGGGGGAGCACAGGGCTGCTTTAAGCAATCAGCCCCAGCATTTT. Its translation is CASSLGEHRAALSNQPQHF.

V gene TRBV7-2 combines with J gene TRBJ1-2; TRBD1 might be the D (5 bases). The CDR3 is 13 amino acids. The germline gives CDR1 SGHTA, CDR2 FQGNSA. V was trimmed by 5 bases and J by 9 bases, leaving 16 bases between them. The CDR3 DNA sequence: TGTGCCAGCAGCAAAGCGGGGGGAGATAGCTACACCTTC. Amino acids: CASSKAGGDSYTF. Based on the CDR3 plus reference TRBV7-2 and TRBJ1-2, the full variable domain is GAGVSQSPSNKVTEKGKDVELRCDPISGHTALYWYRQSLGQGLEFLIYFQGNSAPDKSGLPSDRFSAERTGGSVSTLTIQRTQQEDSAVYLCASSKAGGDSYTFGSGTRLTVV.

This sequence joins TRBV18 and TRBJ1-2, with a weak D call TRBD1 (5 bases). Trimming removed 2 bases from V and 4 bases from J, with 20 bases in between. Germline assignment: CDR1 KGHSH and CDR2 LQKENI. The CDR3 is 17 amino acids. The CDR3 reads CASSPREAGIRFYGYTF. The CDR3 DNA sequence: TGTGCCAGCTCACCAAGGGAAGCAGGGATAAGGTTCTATGGCTACACCTTC. The whole variable domain, remainder taken from reference TRBV18 and TRBJ1-2, is NAGVMQNPRHLVRRRGQEARLRCSPMKGHSHVYWYRQLPEEGLKFMVYLQKENIIDESGMPKERFSAEFPKEGPSILRIQQVVRGDSAAYFCASSPREAGIRFYGYTFGSGTRLTVV.

The chain recombines TRBV18 with TRBJ2-5; TRBD1 aligns across 8 bases. CDR3 size: 15 residues. Germline V gives CDR1 KGHSH, CDR2 LQKENI. V gave up 5 bases and J gave up 11 bases; unmatched junction bases: 16. CDR3 in DNA: TGTGCCAGCTCAGAATCTCCGGGACAGCACAGGGGGCAGTACTTC. It encodes CASSESPGQHRGQYF.

This chain links TRBV7-3 with TRBJ2-7; perhaps TRBD1 as D (6 bases). Germline V gives CDR1 SGHTA, CDR2 FQGTGA. This CDR3 region has 14 residues. Trimming removed 2 bases at V and 3 bases at J, with 11 bases between. CDR3 residues: CASSLGGADYEQYF. In nucleotides, the CDR3 is TGTGCCAGCAGCTTAGGGGGCGCGGACTACGAGCAGTACTTC.

The chain uses TRBV6-6 and TRBJ2-2; no clear D. Trimming left V 0 bases short and J 7 bases short, with 12 bases between. The CDR3 totals 15 residues. Germline V CDR1 and CDR2: MNHNY, SVGAGI (reference sequence). The CDR3 spells CASSYSRSEVGELFF. The CDR3 nucleotides read TGTGCCAGCAGTTACTCGAGGTCAGAGGTCGGGGAGCTGTTTTTT.

The chain links TRBV5-1 to TRBJ2-5, with TRBD1 identical over 10 bases. V lost 0 bases, J lost 5 bases, and 7 bases stayed unmatched. Germline values: CDR1 SGHRS, CDR2 YFSETQ. The CDR3 is made up of 16 amino acids. The CDR3 nucleotides read TGCGCCAGCAGCTTGGCCCCGGGACAGGGGTCGGAGACCCAGTACTTC. This translates into CASSLAPGQGSETQYF. Drawing the rest from reference TRBV5-1 and TRBJ2-5, the complete variable domain is KAGVTQTPRYLIKTRGQQVTLSCSPISGHRSVSWYQQTPGQGLQFLFEYFSETQRNKGNFPGRFSGRQFSNSRSEMNVSTLELGDSALYLCASSLAPGQGSETQYFGPGTRLLVL.

The genes are TRBV7-9 and TRBJ2-5; 8 bases are shared with TRBD2. CDR3 size: 15 residues. V lost 7 bases to trimming and J lost 4 bases; unmatched junction nucleotides: 11. CDR1 is SEHNR, CDR2 FQNEAQ, per germline (reference sequence). CDR3 in amino acids: CASTPLAGRGETQYF. The CDR3 nucleotides read TGTGCCAGCACCCCCTTAGCGGGGAGGGGAGAGACCCAGTACTTC.

The V call is TRBV7-3, the J call TRBJ1-6; 8 positions agree with TRBD1. The germline gives CDR1 SGHTA, CDR2 FQGTGA. This CDR3 contains 13 residues. V was pared by 5 bases and J by 9 bases, with 3 bases of the junction left unmatched. The CDR3 bases are TGTGCCAGCAGCCTGGACAGGGTTTCACCCCTCCACTTT. Protein sequence: CASSLDRVSPLHF. Variable domain in full (rest from reference TRBV7-3 and TRBJ1-6): GAGVSQTPSNKVTEKGKYVELRCDPISGHTALYWYRQSLGQGPEFLIYFQGTGAADDSGLPNDRFFAVRPEGSVSTLKIQRTERGDSAVYLCASSLDRVSPLHFGNGTRLTVT.

The chain uses TRBV7-6 and TRBJ2-3, with D perhaps TRBD2 (5 bases). V lost 2 bases and J 8 bases, leaving 11 bases between the germline ends. Germline loops: CDR1 SGHVS, CDR2 FNYEAQ. The CDR3 is 13 amino acids. For the CDR3, the DNA is TGTGCCAGCAGCTTAATGACCGGGGTTACGCAGTATTTT. Translating it yields CASSLMTGVTQYF.

This rearrangement joins TRBV5-8 to TRBJ2-7; D might be TRBD2 (6 bases). The germline gives CDR1 SGHTS, CDR2 YDEGEE. Trimming removed 5 bases at V and 2 bases at J, with 8 bases between. The CDR3 extends over 12 amino acids. For the CDR3, the DNA is TGTGCCAGCAGTAGGAGGGCCTACGAGCAGTACTTC. It translates to CASSRRAYEQYF.

The genes are TRBV5-1 and TRBJ1-2; TRBD1 might be the D (5 bases). Between the trimmed V and J ends, which lost 2 bases and 8 bases, there was a span of 22 bases. There are 16 residues in the CDR3. In germline, CDR1 is SGHRS, CDR2 YFSETQ. The CDR3 spells CASSFPRGSGKQGYTF. CDR3 nucleotide sequence: TGCGCCAGCAGCTTCCCACGGGGGAGCGGGAAGCAGGGCTACACCTTC.

The chain employs TRBV5-6 and TRBJ1-1, with D perhaps matching TRBD1 (5 bases). Between the trimmed V and J ends, which lost 4 bases and 2 bases, there was a span of 15 bases. This CDR3 is 15 amino acids long. Germline CDR1 SGHDT, CDR2 YYEEEE. CDR3 bases: TGTGCCAGCAGCGGGGGGGTTAAAGAAAACACTGAAGCTTTCTTT. This translates into CASSGGVKENTEAFF.

The chain recombines TRBV30 with TRBJ1-2, with D perhaps matching TRBD1 (6 bases). V lost 2 bases and J 3 bases, leaving 10 bases between the germline ends. The CDR3 spans 13 residues. Per the germline V gene, CDR1 is GTSNPN and CDR2 is SVGIG (reference sequence). The CDR3 is CAWSKQGDYGYTF. The DNA of the CDR3 is TGTGCCTGGAGTAAACAGGGAGACTATGGCTACACCTTC.

The chain combines TRBV6-5 with TRBJ2-1, with TRBD1 matching 9 bases. V gave up 10 bases and J gave up 4 bases; unmatched junction bases: 8. Germline CDR1 and CDR2: MNHEY and SVGAGI. The CDR3 covers 14 residues. As DNA, the CDR3 is TGTGCCACCCGAGTAGGGACAGGGTACAATGAGCAGTTCTTC. Protein: CATRVGTGYNEQFF.